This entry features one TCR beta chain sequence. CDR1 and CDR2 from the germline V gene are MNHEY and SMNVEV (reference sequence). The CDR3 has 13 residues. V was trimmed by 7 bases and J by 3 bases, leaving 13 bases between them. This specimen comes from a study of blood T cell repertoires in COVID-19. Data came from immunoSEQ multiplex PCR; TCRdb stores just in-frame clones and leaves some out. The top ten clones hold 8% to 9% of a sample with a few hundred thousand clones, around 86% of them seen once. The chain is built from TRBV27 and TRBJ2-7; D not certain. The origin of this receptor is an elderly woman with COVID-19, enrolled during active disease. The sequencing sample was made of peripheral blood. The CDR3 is CASIGGKSYEQYF. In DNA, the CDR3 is TGTGCCAGCATCGGCGGAAAAAGCTACGAGCAGTACTTC.